The next 4 T cell receptor beta chains were all read from a single sample in a study of neoadjuvant anti-PD-1 for oral cavity cancer. Time point denoted: after neoadjuvant nivolumab, at surgical resection. This table comes from immunoSEQ multiplex PCR, and its TCRdb copy is limited to in-frame clones, with some not included. The table shows tens of thousands of clones, with about 86% occurring only once. Here the sequenced sample was PBMCs, taken after nivolumab (anti-PD-1) treatment. All receptors derive from a person between 40 and 85 years old with oral cavity squamous cell carcinoma.

The chain combines TRBV5-1 with TRBJ2-3; D gene ambiguous. The V and J ends lost 0 bases and 4 bases respectively, with 6 bases between them. Germline lookup yields CDR1 SGHRS and CDR2 YFSETQ. The CDR3 has 13 residues. This CDR3 reads CASSLDRSDTQYF. Here the CDR3 DNA reads TGCGCCAGCAGCTTGGACCGATCAGATACGCAGTATTTT.

Only a few counts were recorded for this clone. The chain carries TRBV18 and TRBJ1-3; D unclear. The germline CDR1 and CDR2 sequences are KGHSH and LQKENI. The V gene lost 1 base and the J gene lost 4 bases, with 11 bases spanning the gap. This CDR3 contains 15 residues. In nucleotides, the CDR3 is TGTGCCAGCTCACCACAGGAACAAGCCGGAAACACCATATATTTT. This encodes CASSPQEQAGNTIYF.

This clone was observed once. The chain recombines TRBV5-1 with TRBJ2-1; 9 nucleotides line up with TRBD1. CDR3 length equals 16 residues. The germline CDR1 and CDR2 sequences are SGHRS and YFSETQ. With 4 bases clipped from V and 7 bases from J, the junction kept 12 bases outside the gene matches. In DNA form, the CDR3 reads TGCGCCAGCAGCCTCCCTGGACAGGGGTCTCGGAATGAGCAGTTCTTC. Its translation is CASSLPGQGSRNEQFF.

CDR3 bases: TGTGCCAGCAGTGAATCGGCGGTCTACGAGCAGTACTTC. This gives the protein CASSESAVYEQYF. This chain joins TRBV25-1 and TRBJ2-7, with unresolved D. This CDR3 spans 13 amino acids. V shed 1 base and J shed 3 bases, with 7 bases lying between them. Germline V gene sequence: CDR1 MGHDK, CDR2 SYGVNS.